This TCR beta chain was obtained from a study of glioma-infiltrating T cells after dendritic cell vaccination. General study findings and limits: Higher TCR clonality did not directly relate to longer survival.

The method was immunoSEQ multiplex PCR; TCRdb's version includes in-frame clones alone and lacks a portion of them. The sample shows 25,000 to 35,000 clones, approximately 91% of them seen only once. Regarding this clone: Antigen: not known.

The CDR3 spans 14 residues. Germline trimming cut 4 bases from V and 5 bases from J; bases unmatched to any gene: 8. The germline V gene encodes CDR1 SGHRS and CDR2 YFSETQ. The chain links TRBV5-1 to TRBJ2-7; TRBD2 matches at 8 bases. The sequencing used blood, collected before dendritic cell vaccination. The TCR sequence derives from a human donor with glioblastoma. This chain's CDR3 is CASSPKGLDDEQYF. Written as DNA, the CDR3 is TGCGCCAGCAGCCCTAAGGGACTAGACGACGAGCAGTACTTC.